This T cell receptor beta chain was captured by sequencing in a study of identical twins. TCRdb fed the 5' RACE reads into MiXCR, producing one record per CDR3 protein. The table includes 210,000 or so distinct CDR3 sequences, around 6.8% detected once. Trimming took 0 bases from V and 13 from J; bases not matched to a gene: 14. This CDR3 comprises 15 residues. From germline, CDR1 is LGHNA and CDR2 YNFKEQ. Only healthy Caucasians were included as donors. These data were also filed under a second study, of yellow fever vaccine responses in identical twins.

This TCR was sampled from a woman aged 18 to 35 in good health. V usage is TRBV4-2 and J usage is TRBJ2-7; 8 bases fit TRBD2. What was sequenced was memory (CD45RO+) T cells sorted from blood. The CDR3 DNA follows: TGTGCCAGCAGCCAAGACATAGCGGGGATGCGGCGGAAATACTTC. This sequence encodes CASSQDIAGMRRKYF.